Detailed here is one T cell receptor (beta chain). Its antigen is unidentified. This sample was taken from a study of OX40 agonist ivuxolimab in advanced cancers. Overall study results and limits: In the 0.1 to 3.0 mg/kg range, CD4+ and CD8+ blood T cells had expanded clonally by week 6.

Data came from immunoSEQ multiplex PCR; TCRdb stores just in-frame clones and leaves some out. The sample consists of fewer than 50,000 clones, approximately 87% of them appearing once. The CDR3 has 14 residues. In germline, CDR1 is SGHAT, CDR2 FQDESV (reference sequence). V lost 1 base and J 5 bases, leaving 11 bases between the germline ends. V gene TRBV11-1 combines with J gene TRBJ1-1; tentative D call: TRBD1 (6 bases). The sample in question was CD4+ or CD8+ T cells sorted from blood, obtained in a trial of the OX40 agonist ivuxolimab. The clonotype originates from an adult with an advanced solid tumor such as melanoma, head and neck, liver or kidney cancer. In nucleotides, the CDR3 is TGTGCCAGCAGCTTAGGGACAGTTAGGACTGAAGCTTTCTTT. Its translation is CASSLGTVRTEAFF. Filled out from reference TRBV11-1 and TRBJ1-1, the complete variable domain reads EAEVAQSPRYKITEKSQAVAFWCDPISGHATLYWYRQILGQGPELLVQFQDESVVDDSQLPKDRFSAERLKGVDSTLKIQPAELGDSAMYLCASSLGTVRTEAFFGQGTRLTVV.